This T cell receptor beta chain was found in a study of low-dose radiotherapy and immunotherapy resistance in tumors. As for the study in general: Cohort 2 patients were irradiated with 1 Gy every two weeks, reaching 13 Gy over 26 weeks.

Time point specified: after trial treatment. The treatment denotes: LDRT plus nivolumab, ipilimumab, low-dose cyclophosphamide and aspirin (RACIN trial). In its sample, this clonotype was seen many times. Between the trimmed V and J ends, which lost 1 base and 6 bases, there was a span of 8 bases. Germline V gives CDR1 SGHRS, CDR2 YFSETQ. The CDR3 covers 12 residues. First-strand cDNA relied on TRAV- and TRBV-specific primers spanning alpha and beta chains. Using a constant-region primer together with a V-primer adapter, TCRs were subjected to roughly 20 PCR cycles of amplification. TCRdb itself ran the reads through MiXCR, one entry per CDR3 protein. Seen here are some 100,000 distinct CDR3 sequences, 20% to 25% observed once, and the top ten hold over 10%.

The chain carries TRBV5-1 and TRBJ2-7, with D hard to call. This TCR derives from a female donor with ovarian cancer. The sample in question was PBMCs, obtained after low-dose radiotherapy plus immunotherapy. Written as DNA, the CDR3 is TGCGCCAGCAGCTTGAGCCTCGGCGAGCAGTACTTC. It translates to CASSLSLGEQYF.